This T cell receptor beta chain was sequenced for a study of cytotoxic CD8 clonotypes in ibrutinib-treated CLL. Study in general: Overall, about 25 responses were partial and 2 complete; following median 68 months, about 14 patients stayed remitted and around twelve progressed.

General study findings and limits: Clonality increased with ibrutinib response but returned toward baseline at progression. With treatment, public clonotypes, which were uncommon, either contracted or remained stable.

Genomic DNA in an amount of about 2 micrograms was extracted from cryopreserved PBMCs and used for the preparation of TCR beta libraries. This clone was seen more than once but under ten times. Its antigen remains unidentified. Method: immunoSEQ multiplex PCR; TCRdb's copy keeps in-frame clones and lacks some. This table has 70,000 to 80,000 clones, over 65% appearing once. The germline CDR1 and CDR2 sequences are MNHEY and SVGAGI. The ends lost 6 bases at V and 4 bases at J; junction bases unmatched: 6. This CDR3 has 13 amino acids. This clonotype was sampled from a human donor with chronic lymphocytic leukemia. This specimen consisted of PBMCs, obtained after 24 months of ibrutinib treatment. The V gene is TRBV6-5, the J gene TRBJ2-7; 7 bases agree with TRBD1. The CDR3 sequence: CASRGTATYEQYF. In DNA form, the CDR3 reads TGTGCCAGCAGGGGGACAGCAACTTACGAGCAGTACTTC.